What follows are 3 T cell receptor beta chains derived from one specimen sequenced in a study of PD-1 blockade in classical Hodgkin lymphoma. Time point specified: cycle 4 day 1 (C4D1), after 5 to 7 weeks of nivolumab. Patients all relapsed after autologous stem cell transplantation, and there was variation in brentuximab vedotin exposure. Generated by immunoSEQ multiplex PCR, the TCRdb table keeps only in-frame clones and is missing some. The sample carries 31,000 or so clones, approximately 68% recorded once. The sequenced sample was peripheral blood mononuclear cells (PBMCs), obtained before the fourth cycle of nivolumab. The receptors were sampled from a human donor with classical Hodgkin lymphoma.

The chain has TRBV5-4 and TRBJ2-1; tentative D call: TRBD2 (5 bases). The germline gives CDR1 SGHNT, CDR2 YYREEE (reference sequence). V gave up 1 base and J gave up 8 bases, with 13 bases separating them. This CDR3 has 14 amino acids. In DNA form, the CDR3 reads TGTGCCAGCAGCTTGCGGGGATCGACGGATGAGCAGTTCTTC. It encodes CASSLRGSTDEQFF.

This sequence joins TRBV6-1 and TRBJ2-2, with 8 bases lining up with TRBD1. V lost 6 bases, J lost 7 bases, and 4 bases stayed unmatched. This CDR3 has 13 residues. CDR1 and CDR2 from the germline V gene are MNHNS and SASEGT. CDR3 region: CASSGTGGGELFF. CDR3 nucleotides: TGTGCCAGCAGCGGGACAGGCGGCGGGGAGCTGTTTTTT.

The chain recombines TRBV14 with TRBJ1-1; D not resolved. Germline CDR1 reads SGHDN; CDR2 reads FVKESK. CDR3 length: 13 amino acids. The V end lost 1 base, the J end lost 8 bases, and 11 bases lay between the germline ends. The DNA of the CDR3 is TGTGCCAGCAGCCAAGTATTAGGTTTAGAAGCTTTCTTT. As protein: CASSQVLGLEAFF.